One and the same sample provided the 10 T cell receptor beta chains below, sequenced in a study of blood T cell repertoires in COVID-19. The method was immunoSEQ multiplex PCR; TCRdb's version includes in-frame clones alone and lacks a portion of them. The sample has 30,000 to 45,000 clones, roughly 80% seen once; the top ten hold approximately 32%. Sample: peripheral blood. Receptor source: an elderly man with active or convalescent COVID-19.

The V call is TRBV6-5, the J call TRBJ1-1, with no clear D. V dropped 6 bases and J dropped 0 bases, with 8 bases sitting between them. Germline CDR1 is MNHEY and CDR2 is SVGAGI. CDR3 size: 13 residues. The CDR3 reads CASRWLMNTEAFF. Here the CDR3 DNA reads TGTGCCAGCAGGTGGCTGATGAACACTGAAGCTTTCTTT.

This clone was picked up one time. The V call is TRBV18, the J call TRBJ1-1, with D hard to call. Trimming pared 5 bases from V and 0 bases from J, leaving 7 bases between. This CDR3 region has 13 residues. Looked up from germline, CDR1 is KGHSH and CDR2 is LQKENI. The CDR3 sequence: CASSGSMNTEAFF. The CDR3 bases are TGTGCCAGCTCAGGGAGCATGAACACTGAAGCTTTCTTT.

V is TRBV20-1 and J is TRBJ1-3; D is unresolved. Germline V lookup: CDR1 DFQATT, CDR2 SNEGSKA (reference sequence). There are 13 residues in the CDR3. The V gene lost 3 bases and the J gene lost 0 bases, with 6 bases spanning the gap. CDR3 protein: CSASVHSGNTIYF. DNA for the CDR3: TGCAGTGCTAGTGTCCACTCTGGAAACACCATATATTTT.

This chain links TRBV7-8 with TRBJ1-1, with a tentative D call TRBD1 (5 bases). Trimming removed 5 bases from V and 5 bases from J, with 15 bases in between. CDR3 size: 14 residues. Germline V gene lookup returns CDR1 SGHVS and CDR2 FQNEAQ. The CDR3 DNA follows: TGTGCCAGCAGCCCTGCGGGGCTAATAACTGAAGCTTTCTTT. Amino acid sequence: CASSPAGLITEAFF.

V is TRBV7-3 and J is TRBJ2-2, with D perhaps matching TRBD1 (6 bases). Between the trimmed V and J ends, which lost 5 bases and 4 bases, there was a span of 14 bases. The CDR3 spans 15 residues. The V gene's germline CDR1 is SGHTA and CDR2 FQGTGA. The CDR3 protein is CASSRDNRGTGELFF. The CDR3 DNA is TGTGCCAGCAGCCGGGACAATAGGGGCACCGGGGAGCTGTTTTTT. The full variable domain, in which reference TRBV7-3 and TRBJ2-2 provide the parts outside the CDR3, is GAGVSQTPSNKVTEKGKYVELRCDPISGHTALYWYRQSLGQGPEFLIYFQGTGAADDSGLPNDRFFAVRPEGSVSTLKIQRTERGDSAVYLCASSRDNRGTGELFFGEGSRLTVL.

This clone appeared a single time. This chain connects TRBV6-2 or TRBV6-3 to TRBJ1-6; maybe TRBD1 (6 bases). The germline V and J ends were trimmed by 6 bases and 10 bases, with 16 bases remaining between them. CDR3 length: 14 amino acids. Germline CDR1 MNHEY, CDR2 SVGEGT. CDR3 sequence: CASSDNREVSPLHF. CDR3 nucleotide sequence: TGTGCCAGCAGCGACAACAGGGAAGTATCACCCCTCCACTTT.

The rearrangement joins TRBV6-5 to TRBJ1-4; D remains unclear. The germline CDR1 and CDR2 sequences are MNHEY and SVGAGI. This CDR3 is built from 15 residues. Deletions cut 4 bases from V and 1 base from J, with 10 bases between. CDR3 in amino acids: CASSSTHGTNEKLFF. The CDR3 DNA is TGTGCCAGCAGTTCGACTCACGGAACTAATGAAAAACTGTTTTTT.

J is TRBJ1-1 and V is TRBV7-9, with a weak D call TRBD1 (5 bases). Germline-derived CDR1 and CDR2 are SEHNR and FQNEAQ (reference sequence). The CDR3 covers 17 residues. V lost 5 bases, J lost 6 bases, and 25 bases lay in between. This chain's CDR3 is CASSRLRGITGSAEAFF. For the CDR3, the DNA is TGTGCCAGCAGCCGACTCCGGGGGATAACAGGAAGCGCTGAAGCTTTCTTT.

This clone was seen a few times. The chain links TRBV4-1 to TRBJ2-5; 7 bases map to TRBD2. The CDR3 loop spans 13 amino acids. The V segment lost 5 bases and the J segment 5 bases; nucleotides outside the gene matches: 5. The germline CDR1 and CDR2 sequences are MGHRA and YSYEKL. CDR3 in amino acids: CASSGAGEETQYF. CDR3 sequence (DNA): TGCGCCAGCAGCGGCGCGGGGGAGGAGACCCAGTACTTC.

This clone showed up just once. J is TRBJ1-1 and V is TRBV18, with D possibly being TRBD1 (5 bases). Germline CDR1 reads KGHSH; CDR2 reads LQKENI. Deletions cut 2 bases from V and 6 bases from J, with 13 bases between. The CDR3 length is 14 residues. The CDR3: CASSPDRQTAEAFF. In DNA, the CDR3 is TGTGCCAGCTCACCAGACAGACAAACGGCTGAAGCTTTCTTT.